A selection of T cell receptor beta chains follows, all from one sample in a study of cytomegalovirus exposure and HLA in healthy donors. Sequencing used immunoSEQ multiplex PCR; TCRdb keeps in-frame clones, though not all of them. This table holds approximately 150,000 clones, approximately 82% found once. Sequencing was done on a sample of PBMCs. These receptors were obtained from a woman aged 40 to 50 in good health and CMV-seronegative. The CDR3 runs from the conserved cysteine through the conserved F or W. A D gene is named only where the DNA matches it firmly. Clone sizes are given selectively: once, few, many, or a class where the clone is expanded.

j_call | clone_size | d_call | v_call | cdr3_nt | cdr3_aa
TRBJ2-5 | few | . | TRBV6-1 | TGTGCCAGCAGTGTGTCTCGGGAGACCCAGTACTTC | CASSVSRETQYF
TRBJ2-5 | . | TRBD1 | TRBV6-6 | TGTGCCAGCAGTTCGTGGAGTACAGGGGAAGAGACCCAGTACTTC | CASSSWSTGEETQYF
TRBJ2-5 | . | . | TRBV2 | TGTGCCAGCAGTAAGGGGGAGGGGTGGAGGGAGACCCAGTACTTC | CASSKGEGWRETQYF
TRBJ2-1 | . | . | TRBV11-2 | TGTGCCAGCAGCTTAGAAACGGGCGGGACCACCTACAATGAGCAGTTCTTC | CASSLETGGTTYNEQFF
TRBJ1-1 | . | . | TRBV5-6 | TGTGCCAGCAGCTATGGACAGAACACTGAAGCTTTCTTT | CASSYGQNTEAFF
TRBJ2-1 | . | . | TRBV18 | TGTGCCAGCTCACCACCTCATGACCGGGATGAGCAGTTCTTC | CASSPPHDRDEQFF
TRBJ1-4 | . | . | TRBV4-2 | TGTGCCAGCAGCCAACCACGGGGGGGTAGTGCAACTAATGAAAAACTGTTTTTT | CASSQPRGGSATNEKLFF
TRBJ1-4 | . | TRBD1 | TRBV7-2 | TGTGCCAGCAGCTTGGGACAGGGGGGCGAAAAACTGTTTTTT | CASSLGQGGEKLFF
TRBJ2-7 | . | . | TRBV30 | TGTGCCTGGAGTGGGAGGACAGAGTCCTACGAGCAGTACTTC | CAWSGRTESYEQYF
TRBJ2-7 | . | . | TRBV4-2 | TGTGCCAGCAGCCAAGATATGGAGACTAGAATCTACGAGCAGTACTTC | CASSQDMETRIYEQYF
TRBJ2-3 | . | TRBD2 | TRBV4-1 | TGCGCCAGCAGCCAAGACGGGGGGGTCGGGCAGTATTTT | CASSQDGGVGQYF
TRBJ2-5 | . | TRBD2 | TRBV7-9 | TGTGCCAGCAGCTTAGGAATGGGGGGGCAAGAGACCCAGTACTTC | CASSLGMGGQETQYF
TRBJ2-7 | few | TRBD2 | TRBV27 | TGTGCCAGCAGCAGACTAGCGGGAACTCAAAGTTACGAGCAGTACTTC | CASSRLAGTQSYEQYF
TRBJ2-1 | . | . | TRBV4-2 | TGTGCCAGCAGCCAAGTGACTAACTACTCCTACAATGAGCAGTTCTTC | CASSQVTNYSYNEQFF
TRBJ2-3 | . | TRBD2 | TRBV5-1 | TGCGCCAGCAGCTGGACTAGCGGGAGTGGGGGAGATACGCAGTATTTT | CASSWTSGSGGDTQYF
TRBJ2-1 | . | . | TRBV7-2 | TGTGCCAGCAGCTTATTTATAGCGGAGTCCTACAATGAGCAGTTCTTC | CASSLFIAESYNEQFF
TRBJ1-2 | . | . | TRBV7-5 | TGTGCCAGAAGTTACCAGTGGAACTATGGCTACACCTTC | CARSYQWNYGYTF
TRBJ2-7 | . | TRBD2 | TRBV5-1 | TGCGCCAGCAGGGTTAGTCTAGCGGCAAACTACGAGCAGTACTTC | CASRVSLAANYEQYF
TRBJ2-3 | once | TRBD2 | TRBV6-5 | TGTGCCAGCAGTTACTCGCCTAGCGGGAGTAGAGATACGCAGTATTTT | CASSYSPSGSRDTQYF
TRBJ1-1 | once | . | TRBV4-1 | TGCGCCAGCAGCCCAGGGGAGGGTGTAGATACTGAAGCTTTCTTT | CASSPGEGVDTEAFF
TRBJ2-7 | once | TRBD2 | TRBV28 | TGTGCCAGCAGTTTTCCGGCGAGGCTAGCGGGATGGGAGCAGTACTTC | CASSFPARLAGWEQYF
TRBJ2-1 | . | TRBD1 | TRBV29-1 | TGCAGCGTTGATCAGGGACAGAGATTGATTGAGCAGTTCTTC | CSVDQGQRLIEQFF
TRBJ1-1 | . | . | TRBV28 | TGTGCCAGCACCGCGGGGGGAGGGGGAGGGCGAACTGAAGCTTTCTTT | CASTAGGGGGRTEAFF
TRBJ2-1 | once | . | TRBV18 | TGTGCCAGCTCACCGACATACTCCTACAATGAGCAGTTCTTC | CASSPTYSYNEQFF
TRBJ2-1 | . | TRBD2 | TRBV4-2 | TGTGCCAGCAGCCAAGCCGACATGAGTAGCGGGAGTTTCAATGAGCAGTTCTTC | CASSQADMSSGSFNEQFF
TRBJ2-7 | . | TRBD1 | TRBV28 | TGTGCCAGCAGTTTCCCTGGGACAGACTCCTACGAGCAGTACTTC | CASSFPGTDSYEQYF
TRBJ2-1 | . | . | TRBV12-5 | TGTGCTAGTGGTTTCGTAACAGGGTCCTACAATGAGCAGTTCTTC | CASGFVTGSYNEQFF
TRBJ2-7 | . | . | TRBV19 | TGTGCCAGTAGTATAGGACTTGGCTCCTACGAGCAGTACTTC | CASSIGLGSYEQYF
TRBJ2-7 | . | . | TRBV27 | TGTGCCACTTCACCTCCGGGGCTGGCGGGACTCTACGAGCAGTACTTC | CATSPPGLAGLYEQYF
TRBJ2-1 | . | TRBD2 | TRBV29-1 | TGCAGCGTTGAAGGGCAGCGGGAAGAGGGAATGAGGCAGTTCTTC | CSVEGQREEGMRQFF
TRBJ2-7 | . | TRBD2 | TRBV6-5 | TGTGCCAGCCATCGACTAGCGGCTATCTACGAGCAGTACTTC | CASHRLAAIYEQYF